This TCR beta chain was obtained from a study of cytomegalovirus exposure and HLA in healthy donors. General observations from the study: Based on reports, TCR beta sequences accurately predicted HLA-A and HLA-B alleles for most subjects. TCR sequences were mostly rare, though some public TCRs occurred in many donors. Within a later analysis, the majority of CMV-associated TCR beta chains appeared HLA-restricted.

In its sample, this clone was seen once. Its matching antigen is unknown. This PCR relied on a set of 60 Vbeta primers and 13 Jbeta primers. TCRdb's copy holds only in-frame clones and misses some; the assay was immunoSEQ multiplex PCR. The sample shows roughly 140,000 clones, 70% to 80% of them seen only once. The V segment lost 4 bases and the J segment 7 bases; nucleotides outside the gene matches: 7. The CDR3 length is 14 residues. The germline V gene encodes CDR1 SGHRS and CDR2 YFSETQ. The sequencing input was PBMCs. V usage is TRBV5-1 and J usage is TRBJ1-1; 10 bases align to TRBD1. The clonotype originates from a young man in good health and CMV-seronegative. CDR3 amino acids: CASSTGQGRGEAFF. CDR3 DNA: TGCGCCAGCAGCACGGGACAGGGGAGAGGTGAAGCTTTCTTT.